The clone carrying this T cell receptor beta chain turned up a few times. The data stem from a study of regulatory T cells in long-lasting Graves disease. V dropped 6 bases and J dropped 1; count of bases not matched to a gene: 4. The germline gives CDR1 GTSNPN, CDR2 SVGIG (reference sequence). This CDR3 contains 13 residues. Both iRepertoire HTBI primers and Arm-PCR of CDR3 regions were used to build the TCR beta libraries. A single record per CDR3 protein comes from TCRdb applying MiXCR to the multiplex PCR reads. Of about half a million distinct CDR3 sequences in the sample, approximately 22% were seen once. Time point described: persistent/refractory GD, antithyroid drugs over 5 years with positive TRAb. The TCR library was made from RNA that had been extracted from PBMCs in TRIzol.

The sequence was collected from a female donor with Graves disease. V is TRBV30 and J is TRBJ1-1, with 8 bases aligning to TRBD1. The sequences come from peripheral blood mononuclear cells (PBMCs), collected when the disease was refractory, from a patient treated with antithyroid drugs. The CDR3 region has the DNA TGTGCCTGTCAGGGGGCAGAGAACACTGAAGCTTTCTTT. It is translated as CACQGAENTEAFF.